Listed below are T cell receptor beta chains from one sample, sequenced in a study of regulatory T cells in long-lasting Graves disease. TCRdb ran MiXCR on the multiplex PCR reads and lists one entry per CDR3 protein. The table has 620,000 or so distinct CDR3 sequences, roughly 15% seen once; the top ten hold under 20%. The sample was also linked to a second study, of T cells in Graves' hyperthyroidism and ophthalmopathy.

This material consisted of peripheral blood mononuclear cells (PBMCs), taken at new diagnosis, from a patient treated with antithyroid drugs. Source of these receptors: a woman under 40 with Graves disease. Each CDR3 is given with its conserved first and last residue. The D gene is left open where the match is weak. Some rows have no size entry. The others give once, few or many, or a class for an expanded clone.

CDR3nt: TGTGCCTGCAGCAGAGGTGATAGGGGGCCCACTGAAGCTTTCTTT
CDR3aa: CACSRGDRGPTEAFF
d_gene: TRBD1
abundance: NA
v_gene: TRBV25-1
len: 15
j_gene: TRBJ1-1

CDR3nt: TGTGCCAGCAGCCCCCTGGGACTAGTAACCATGAGCTCCTACAATGAGCAGTTCTTC
CDR3aa: CASSPLGLVTMSSYNEQFF
d_gene: TRBD2
abundance: few
v_gene: TRBV7-9
len: 19
j_gene: TRBJ2-1

CDR3nt: TGTGCCAGCAATCACCGACGAGACTCTGGAAACACCATATATTTT
CDR3aa: CASNHRRDSGNTIYF
d_gene: NA
abundance: NA
v_gene: TRBV6-4
len: 15
j_gene: TRBJ1-3

CDR3nt: TGTGCCATCAGTGAGTCGGTTCTTGAAAACACCGGGGAGCTGTTTTTT
CDR3aa: CAISESVLENTGELFF
d_gene: NA
abundance: NA
v_gene: TRBV10-3
len: 16
j_gene: TRBJ2-2

CDR3nt: TGCGCCAGCAGCTGGGGAGGGGGCCAGACGAGCGGCCTCGAGCAGTACTTC
CDR3aa: CASSWGGGQTSGLEQYF
d_gene: NA
abundance: NA
v_gene: TRBV5-1
len: 17
j_gene: TRBJ2-7

CDR3nt: TGTGCCAGCAGGGCGGAGGTACTACTAGGGGATACGCAGTATTTT
CDR3aa: CASRAEVLLGDTQYF
d_gene: NA
abundance: many
v_gene: TRBV2
len: 15
j_gene: TRBJ2-3

CDR3nt: TGTGCCAGCAGGGGGACAGGGACCATTGGCGGCTACACCTTC
CDR3aa: CASRGTGTIGGYTF
d_gene: TRBD1
abundance: many
v_gene: TRBV6-1
len: 14
j_gene: TRBJ1-2

CDR3nt: TGTGCCAGCAGCTTAGTTGCCGAGGATACGCAGTATTTT
CDR3aa: CASSLVAEDTQYF
d_gene: NA
abundance: many
v_gene: TRBV11-2
len: 13
j_gene: TRBJ2-3

CDR3nt: TGTGCCAGCAAGGGGGTATACGGGCAGTACTTC
CDR3aa: CASKGVYGQYF
d_gene: NA
abundance: NA
v_gene: TRBV2
len: 11
j_gene: TRBJ2-7

CDR3nt: TGTGCCAGCAGTGGCCTACCAGATACGCAGTATTTT
CDR3aa: CASSGLPDTQYF
d_gene: NA
abundance: few
v_gene: TRBV3-1
len: 12
j_gene: TRBJ2-3

CDR3nt: TGTGCCAGCAGTTTAACCGGGGACTACAATGAGCAGTTCTTC
CDR3aa: CASSLTGDYNEQFF
d_gene: NA
abundance: many
v_gene: TRBV7-2
len: 14
j_gene: TRBJ2-1

CDR3nt: TGTGCCAGCAGTTTTCCCCGTGGACAGCTCGATGAGCAGTTCTTC
CDR3aa: CASSFPRGQLDEQFF
d_gene: NA
abundance: many
v_gene: TRBV12-3/TRBV12-4
len: 15
j_gene: TRBJ2-1

CDR3nt: TGTGCCAGCAACCGCGGGAGTCGCAATGAGCAGTTCTTC
CDR3aa: CASNRGSRNEQFF
d_gene: TRBD2
abundance: many
v_gene: TRBV12-3/TRBV12-4
len: 13
j_gene: TRBJ2-1

CDR3nt: TGTGCCAGCAGCTTAAGCGGGGCCACAGATACGCAGTATTTT
CDR3aa: CASSLSGATDTQYF
d_gene: TRBD2
abundance: many
v_gene: TRBV7-9
len: 14
j_gene: TRBJ2-3

CDR3nt: TGTGCCAGCAGCCAAGGGGGGGTGATGAACACTGAAGCTTTCTTT
CDR3aa: CASSQGGVMNTEAFF
d_gene: NA
abundance: NA
v_gene: TRBV4-2
len: 15
j_gene: TRBJ1-1

CDR3nt: TGTGCCATCAGTGAGACGGCCGGGACAGGGGGCAACACTGAAGCTTTCTTT
CDR3aa: CAISETAGTGGNTEAFF
d_gene: TRBD1
abundance: few
v_gene: TRBV10-3
len: 17
j_gene: TRBJ1-1

CDR3nt: TGTGCCAGCAGTTTTAGCGGGAGGTCCTACAATGAGCAGTTCTTC
CDR3aa: CASSFSGRSYNEQFF
d_gene: TRBD2
abundance: many
v_gene: TRBV12-3/TRBV12-4
len: 15
j_gene: TRBJ2-1

CDR3nt: TGTGCCAGCAGCATCAACTTGGGGGGCAGCAGCTCCTACGAGCAGTACTTC
CDR3aa: CASSINLGGSSSYEQYF
d_gene: NA
abundance: few
v_gene: TRBV7-9
len: 17
j_gene: TRBJ2-7

CDR3nt: TGTGCCAGCAGTCCTTGGGGTCTCGAGCCCCAGCATTTT
CDR3aa: CASSPWGLEPQHF
d_gene: NA
abundance: NA
v_gene: TRBV12-3/TRBV12-4
len: 13
j_gene: TRBJ1-5

CDR3nt: TGTGCCAGCAAACCTTCGGGGGGACAGGACTATGGCTACACCTTC
CDR3aa: CASKPSGGQDYGYTF
d_gene: TRBD1
abundance: many
v_gene: TRBV6-1
len: 15
j_gene: TRBJ1-2

CDR3nt: TGTGCCAGCAGCTTGGCTACTCTTAACTCTGGGGCCAACGTCCTGACTTTC
CDR3aa: CASSLATLNSGANVLTF
d_gene: NA
abundance: NA
v_gene: TRBV7-8
len: 17
j_gene: TRBJ2-6

CDR3nt: TGTGCCAGCAGCTTAGAAAAGGTCGTCCGCGAGCAGTACTTC
CDR3aa: CASSLEKVVREQYF
d_gene: NA
abundance: few
v_gene: TRBV7-9
len: 14
j_gene: TRBJ2-7

CDR3nt: TGTGCCAGCAGTTGGCCGCCCCCCAGGGATACGCAGTATTTT
CDR3aa: CASSWPPPRDTQYF
d_gene: NA
abundance: many
v_gene: TRBV28
len: 14
j_gene: TRBJ2-3

CDR3nt: TGTGCCAGCAGCCCCAGGAGCCGTGATACGCAGTATTTT
CDR3aa: CASSPRSRDTQYF
d_gene: NA
abundance: many
v_gene: TRBV13
len: 13
j_gene: TRBJ2-3

CDR3nt: TGCGCCAGCAGCCCCGACCAAGGAGGGGAGGGCTACACCTTC
CDR3aa: CASSPDQGGEGYTF
d_gene: NA
abundance: NA
v_gene: TRBV4-1
len: 14
j_gene: TRBJ1-2

CDR3nt: TGTGCCAGCAGCTCCCCGACCGGGACTACAAGGGGGCAGTTCTTC
CDR3aa: CASSSPTGTTRGQFF
d_gene: TRBD2
abundance: many
v_gene: TRBV7-2
len: 15
j_gene: TRBJ2-1

CDR3nt: TGCGCCAGCAGCTTCGACCTGATACTAGCTTGGGAGCAGTACTTC
CDR3aa: CASSFDLILAWEQYF
d_gene: NA
abundance: few
v_gene: TRBV5-1
len: 15
j_gene: TRBJ2-7

CDR3nt: TGCAGTGCTCCTGTGGTGGGAACAGATACGCAGTATTTT
CDR3aa: CSAPVVGTDTQYF
d_gene: NA
abundance: many
v_gene: TRBV20-1
len: 13
j_gene: TRBJ2-3

CDR3nt: TGTGCCAGCAGCTTAGTGTACGGGTACGAGCAGTACTTC
CDR3aa: CASSLVYGYEQYF
d_gene: NA
abundance: many
v_gene: TRBV11-2
len: 13
j_gene: TRBJ2-7

CDR3nt: TGTGCCAGCAGTCCCACCAGACAGGGCCCCTATGGCTACACCTTC
CDR3aa: CASSPTRQGPYGYTF
d_gene: TRBD1
abundance: many
v_gene: TRBV2
len: 15
j_gene: TRBJ1-2

CDR3nt: TGTGCCAGCCTGACTAGCGGAGGCTACGAGCAGTACTTC
CDR3aa: CASLTSGGYEQYF
d_gene: TRBD2
abundance: many
v_gene: TRBV6-1
len: 13
j_gene: TRBJ2-7

CDR3nt: TGTGCCAGCTCACCAAATACCAACACCGGGGAGCTGTTTTTT
CDR3aa: CASSPNTNTGELFF
d_gene: NA
abundance: NA
v_gene: TRBV18
len: 14
j_gene: TRBJ2-2

CDR3nt: TGTGCCAGCAGTTTCATTGACAGGGGGCTCGGGAGCACCGGGGAGCTGTTTTTT
CDR3aa: CASSFIDRGLGSTGELFF
d_gene: TRBD1
abundance: NA
v_gene: TRBV28
len: 18
j_gene: TRBJ2-2

CDR3nt: TGTGCCAGCAGATCATTAGCGAGCTCCTACGAGCAGTACTTC
CDR3aa: CASRSLASSYEQYF
d_gene: NA
abundance: NA
v_gene: TRBV6-1
len: 14
j_gene: TRBJ2-7

CDR3nt: TGTGCCAGTAGTATAGGGGGGACCGGGGAGCTGTTTTTT
CDR3aa: CASSIGGTGELFF
d_gene: NA
abundance: few
v_gene: TRBV19
len: 13
j_gene: TRBJ2-2

CDR3nt: TGTGCCAGTAACAAGGGGAGGGAACAGCCCCAGCATTTT
CDR3aa: CASNKGREQPQHF
d_gene: NA
abundance: many
v_gene: TRBV19
len: 13
j_gene: TRBJ1-5

CDR3nt: TGTGCCAGCAGCCCTAACAGTGCCCTTAATGAAAAACTGTTTTTT
CDR3aa: CASSPNSALNEKLFF
d_gene: NA
abundance: NA
v_gene: TRBV7-2
len: 15
j_gene: TRBJ1-4

CDR3nt: TGCAGCGCTGAGACAGGGGGCTCGTACGAGCAGTACTTC
CDR3aa: CSAETGGSYEQYF
d_gene: TRBD1
abundance: few
v_gene: TRBV29-1
len: 13
j_gene: TRBJ2-7

CDR3nt: TGTGCCAGCAGTTTACGGCGCGGCTCCTACAATGAGCAGTTCTTC
CDR3aa: CASSLRRGSYNEQFF
d_gene: NA
abundance: many
v_gene: TRBV12-3/TRBV12-4
len: 15
j_gene: TRBJ2-1

CDR3nt: TGCAGTGCTAGAGATAGGTGGGGGAACTCCTACAATGAGCAGTTCTTC
CDR3aa: CSARDRWGNSYNEQFF
d_gene: NA
abundance: few
v_gene: TRBV20-1
len: 16
j_gene: TRBJ2-1

CDR3nt: TGTGCCAGCAGTCTGACCAGGGATATCACCGGGGAGCTGTTTTTT
CDR3aa: CASSLTRDITGELFF
d_gene: NA
abundance: NA
v_gene: TRBV6-1
len: 15
j_gene: TRBJ2-2

CDR3nt: TGTGCCAGCAGCTTAGAGACAGCGATGAACACTGAAGCTTTCTTT
CDR3aa: CASSLETAMNTEAFF
d_gene: NA
abundance: many
v_gene: TRBV11-2
len: 15
j_gene: TRBJ1-1

CDR3nt: TGTGCCAGCAGAGCCCTCGCGGGACAGTCCTACGAGCAGTACTTC
CDR3aa: CASRALAGQSYEQYF
d_gene: NA
abundance: many
v_gene: TRBV27
len: 15
j_gene: TRBJ2-7

CDR3nt: TGTGCCAGCAGTGAATTGGACTACGAGCAGTACTTC
CDR3aa: CASSELDYEQYF
d_gene: NA
abundance: NA
v_gene: TRBV2
len: 12
j_gene: TRBJ2-7

CDR3nt: TGCGCCAGCAGGCTAGGACAGGGGCAGAACACTGAAGCTTTCTTT
CDR3aa: CASRLGQGQNTEAFF
d_gene: TRBD1
abundance: few
v_gene: TRBV4-1
len: 15
j_gene: TRBJ1-1

CDR3nt: TGTGCCAGCAGCTTAGGTCTTGCAACTAATGAAAAACTGTTTTTT
CDR3aa: CASSLGLATNEKLFF
d_gene: NA
abundance: few
v_gene: TRBV11-3
len: 15
j_gene: TRBJ1-4

CDR3nt: TGTGCCACCAGAGGGACAGGGTACACTGAAGCTTTCTTT
CDR3aa: CATRGTGYTEAFF
d_gene: TRBD1
abundance: few
v_gene: TRBV24-1
len: 13
j_gene: TRBJ1-1

CDR3nt: TGTGCCAGCAGCCCGGGCGTATACAATGAGCAGTTCTTC
CDR3aa: CASSPGVYNEQFF
d_gene: NA
abundance: many
v_gene: TRBV27
len: 13
j_gene: TRBJ2-1

CDR3nt: TGTGCCTGGAAGTCCGACCCGGGACAGGGGTCACCCCTCCACTTT
CDR3aa: CAWKSDPGQGSPLHF
d_gene: TRBD1
abundance: NA
v_gene: TRBV30
len: 15
j_gene: TRBJ1-6

CDR3nt: TGCAGTGCTGCCAGCCCCGGGACTAGCGAGGTCCCCTACAATGAGCAGTTCTTC
CDR3aa: CSAASPGTSEVPYNEQFF
d_gene: TRBD2
abundance: few
v_gene: TRBV20-1
len: 18
j_gene: TRBJ2-1

CDR3nt: TGTGCCAGCAGTGGTCTAGCGGGAGGCCGCCCCGCAGATACGCAGTATTTT
CDR3aa: CASSGLAGGRPADTQYF
d_gene: TRBD2
abundance: many
v_gene: TRBV2
len: 17
j_gene: TRBJ2-3

CDR3nt: TGTGCCAGCAGTTTGGGGATTAACTATGGCTACACCTTC
CDR3aa: CASSLGINYGYTF
d_gene: NA
abundance: many
v_gene: TRBV27
len: 13
j_gene: TRBJ1-2

CDR3nt: TGTGCCAGCAGCTTGCAGTACACAGATACGCAGTATTTT
CDR3aa: CASSLQYTDTQYF
d_gene: NA
abundance: once
v_gene: TRBV5-5
len: 13
j_gene: TRBJ2-3

CDR3nt: TGCAGTGCTAAGGAAGGCTCCTACGAGCAGTACTTC
CDR3aa: CSAKEGSYEQYF
d_gene: NA
abundance: many
v_gene: TRBV20-1
len: 12
j_gene: TRBJ2-7

CDR3nt: TGCAGTGCTAGCCCCCCTGGCAGGAGGGAAAAACTGTTTTTT
CDR3aa: CSASPPGRREKLFF
d_gene: NA
abundance: NA
v_gene: TRBV20-1
len: 14
j_gene: TRBJ1-4